The 32 T cell receptor beta chains below all came from one sample that was sequenced in a study of cytomegalovirus exposure and HLA in healthy donors. The PCR used 60 Vbeta and 13 Jbeta primers. Libraries were prepared by immunoSEQ multiplex PCR; TCRdb keeps only in-frame clonotypes and omits some of them. Altogether roughly 180,000 clones are present, around four fifths being singletons, with the ten largest covering approximately 1.2%. The specimen sequenced was PBMCs. The receptors were gathered from a man aged 25 to 40 in good health and CMV-seronegative.

The chain recombines TRBV30 with TRBJ1-2, with D perhaps matching TRBD1 (5 bases). The CDR3 is made up of 12 amino acids. Trimming pared 2 bases from V and 8 bases from J, leaving 12 bases between. The germline gives CDR1 GTSNPN, CDR2 SVGIG (reference sequence). CDR3 amino acids: CAWSPGVYGYTF. CDR3 in DNA: TGTGCCTGGAGTCCGGGGGTTTACGGCTACACCTTC. The variable domain in full, with the rest retrieved from reference TRBV30 and TRBJ1-2, is SQTIHQWPATLVQPVGSPLSLECTVEGTSNPNLYWYRQAAGRGLQLLFYSVGIGQISSEVPQNLSASRPQDRQFILSSKKLLLSDSGFYLCAWSPGVYGYTFGSGTRLTVV.

This chain links TRBV5-1 with TRBJ2-7; a weak D match, TRBD2 (5 bases). The CDR3 consists of 12 residues. Germline V gene sequence: CDR1 SGHRS, CDR2 YFSETQ. Trimming left V 0 bases short and J 4 bases short, with 5 bases between. The CDR3, as DNA: TGCGCCAGCAGCTTGGGAGGGTACGAGCAGTACTTC. Protein sequence: CASSLGGYEQYF.

The chain has TRBV30 and TRBJ2-1; D may be TRBD1 (6 bases). V lost 1 base and J 5 bases, leaving 15 bases between the germline ends. Germline V gene data show CDR1 as GTSNPN and CDR2 as SVGIG (reference sequence). CDR3 length equals 15 residues. CDR3 sequence: CAWSGGLWQHNEQFF. DNA for the CDR3: TGTGCCTGGAGTGGGGGGCTTTGGCAGCACAATGAGCAGTTCTTC.

The chain employs TRBV13 and TRBJ1-6, with TRBD1 identical over 7 bases. Germline V gene lookup returns CDR1 PRHDT and CDR2 FYEKMQ (reference sequence). V shed 4 bases, J shed 6 bases, and the junction held 6 bases outside the gene matches. CDR3 size: 15 residues. CDR3 DNA: TGTGCCAGCAGCTCGTACGGGACAGTTAATTCACCCCTCCACTTT. Its protein is CASSSYGTVNSPLHF.

In this sample, this clone turned up a few times. The chain is built from TRBV27 and TRBJ2-5; TRBD1 matches 7 bases. J lost 5 bases, V lost 6 bases, and 3 bases had no gene match. Germline CDR1 reads MNHEY; CDR2 reads SMNVEV (reference sequence). The CDR3 is made up of 12 amino acids. CDR3 DNA: TGTGCCAGCAGCCCGGACAGGGAGACCCAGTACTTC. It translates to CASSPDRETQYF.

This clone was observed a handful of times. The chain uses TRBV2 and TRBJ1-2, with D unresolved. CDR1 SNHLY and CDR2 FYNNEI come from the germline V gene. The V end was cut by 6 bases, the J end by 9 bases, with 14 bases between. This CDR3 contains 12 residues. CDR3 in amino acids: CASRGGLSSYTF. In DNA, the CDR3 is TGTGCCAGCAGGGGTGGACTCAGCAGCTACACCTTC.

This chain's CDR3 is CATQDRYSNQPQHF. The CDR3 DNA reads TGTGCCACCCAAGACAGGTATAGCAATCAGCCCCAGCATTTT. This chain joins TRBV19 and TRBJ1-5, with a weak D call TRBD1 (6 bases). Per the germline V gene, CDR1 is LNHDA and CDR2 is SQIVND (reference sequence). The CDR3 is 14 residues long. V shed 10 bases and J shed 0 bases, with 13 bases lying between them.

The chain carries TRBV6-4 and TRBJ1-1, with D perhaps matching TRBD1 (6 bases). This CDR3 is 14 amino acids long. Between the trimmed V and J ends, which lost 8 bases and 3 bases, there was a span of 16 bases. CDR1 MRHNA and CDR2 SNTAGT come from the germline V gene. The CDR3 DNA reads TGTGCCAGCCTAACAGGGTCCGAGGACACTGAAGCTTTCTTT. Protein sequence: CASLTGSEDTEAFF.

This chain uses TRBV28 with TRBJ1-5, with 9 bases lining up with TRBD1. The CDR3 covers 15 residues. Unmatched junction bases numbered 9, after V lost 5 bases and J lost 7 bases. Germline V gene lookup returns CDR1 MDHEN and CDR2 SYDVKM. The DNA of the CDR3 is TGTGCCAGCAGTCCTCCGGGACAGGGAACACAGCCCCAGCATTTT. Encoded protein: CASSPPGQGTQPQHF. Together with reference TRBV28 and TRBJ1-5, the CDR3 gives the full variable domain: DVKVTQSSRYLVKRTGEKVFLECVQDMDHENMFWYRQDPGLGLRLIYFSYDVKMKEKGDIPEGYSVSREKKERFSLILESASTNQTSMYLCASSPPGQGTQPQHFGDGTRLSIL.

This clone was found a few times. This rearrangement joins TRBV29-1 to TRBJ2-1, with D possibly being TRBD1 (7 bases). Germline assignment: CDR1 SQVTM and CDR2 ANQGSEA. Deletions cut 6 bases from V and 4 bases from J, with 22 bases between. The CDR3 has 16 amino acids. CDR3 bases: TGCAGCGTAGCCAGACAGGGCGGGAATAAATACAATGAGCAGTTCTTC. Its translation is CSVARQGGNKYNEQFF.

This clone was detected a few times. The V and J genes are TRBV10-3 and TRBJ1-1, with D perhaps TRBD1 (5 bases). Germline-derived CDR1 and CDR2 are ENHRY and SYGVKD. This CDR3 contains 13 residues. Deletions cut 4 bases from V and 2 bases from J, with 8 bases between. The CDR3 region is CAISAQGNTEAFF. The CDR3 DNA is TGTGCCATCAGTGCGCAGGGAAACACTGAAGCTTTCTTT.

This clone was counted between two and nine times. The CDR3 here is CASSLVGGRIEPQHF. The DNA for the CDR3 is TGCGCCAGCAGCTTGGTGGGGGGGCGCATAGAGCCCCAGCATTTT. The chain carries TRBV5-1 and TRBJ1-5, with D possibly being TRBD1 (6 bases). The CDR3 runs to 15 residues. With 0 bases removed from V and 8 bases from J, the gap between germline ends came to 15 bases. Per germline, CDR1 SGHRS and CDR2 YFSETQ.

This clone has a handful of counts. The chain couples TRBV7-9 to TRBJ1-3, with 7 bases matching TRBD1. Germline V gives CDR1 SEHNR, CDR2 FQNEAQ (reference sequence). Germline trimming cut 4 bases from V and 1 base from J; bases unmatched to any gene: 1. This CDR3 is 14 amino acids long. This CDR3 reads CASSSTGSGNTIYF. Written as DNA, the CDR3 is TGTGCCAGCAGCTCGACAGGGTCTGGAAACACCATATATTTT.

The V call is TRBV4-3, the J call TRBJ2-5; D gene uncertain. The length of the CDR3 is 16 residues. Per the germline V gene, CDR1 is LGHNA and CDR2 is YSLEER. The V gene lost 0 bases and the J gene lost 0 bases, with 11 bases spanning the gap. CDR3 DNA sequence: TGCGCCAGCAGCCAAGATGTTACACCGTACCAAGAGACCCAGTACTTC. Translation: CASSQDVTPYQETQYF.

CDR3 sequence reads: CASSLVPGGNSPLHF. CDR3 in DNA: TGTGCCAGCAGCTTGGTACCAGGGGGGAATTCACCCCTCCACTTT. The chain couples TRBV5-6 to TRBJ1-6; the match to TRBD1 covers 7 bases. Trimming removed 0 bases from V and 7 bases from J; junction bases left unmatched: 4. The germline V gene encodes CDR1 SGHDT and CDR2 YYEEEE. The CDR3 sequence is 15 residues long.

The chain couples TRBV4-1 to TRBJ2-3; 10 nucleotides align to TRBD1. The CDR3 runs to 19 residues. Germline lookup yields CDR1 MGHRA and CDR2 YSYEKL. Germline trimming cut 3 bases from V and 3 bases from J; bases unmatched to any gene: 15. CDR3 nucleotides: TGCGCCAGCAGCCAGGGTCCCTTCTTTATGGGACAGGGGACAGATACGCAGTATTTT. It encodes CASSQGPFFMGQGTDTQYF.

The chain is built from TRBV9 and TRBJ2-3, with 7 bases matching TRBD2. This CDR3 comprises 15 residues. Trimming at V came to 9 bases and at J to 1 base, leaving 11 bases not matched to a gene. Germline CDR1 reads SGDLS; CDR2 reads YYNGEE. Here the CDR3 DNA reads TGTGCCACAGAGCAGTGGAGCGGGGGCACAGATACGCAGTATTTT. Translating gives CATEQWSGGTDTQYF.

The sample holds a few counts of this clone. The genes are TRBV9 and TRBJ2-2; D might be TRBD2 (5 bases). The length of the CDR3 is 14 residues. V lost 2 bases, J lost 7 bases, and 12 bases lay in between. Germline assignment: CDR1 SGDLS and CDR2 YYNGEE. CDR3 loop: CASSVRVAGGELFF. Written as DNA, the CDR3 is TGTGCCAGCAGCGTCCGGGTGGCGGGCGGGGAGCTGTTTTTT.

The rearrangement joins TRBV6-5 to TRBJ2-5; D possibly corresponds to TRBD1 (6 bases). Per the germline V gene, CDR1 is MNHEY and CDR2 is SVGAGI. V lost 5 bases to trimming and J lost 4 bases, with 11 bases between them. This CDR3 has 13 residues. The CDR3 sequence: CASSTGLGETQYF. CDR3 coding DNA: TGTGCCAGCAGTACAGGGCTGGGAGAGACCCAGTACTTC.

The chain joins TRBV28 to TRBJ2-1; D remains ambiguous. Germline assignment: CDR1 MDHEN and CDR2 SYDVKM. Trimming pared 2 bases from V and 0 bases from J, leaving 11 bases between. The CDR3 covers 16 residues. In nucleotides, the CDR3 is TGTGCCAGCAGTTTAGCGGCGGCCAGCTCCTACAATGAGCAGTTCTTC. It specifies CASSLAAASSYNEQFF.

This chain links TRBV4-1 with TRBJ2-5; TRBD2 might be the D (7 bases). The germline V gene has CDR1 MGHRA and CDR2 YSYEKL. V was cut by 2 bases and J by 11 bases, with 15 bases left in between. The length of the CDR3 is 13 residues. The CDR3 protein is CASSQKGEGEQYF. The CDR3, as DNA: TGCGCCAGCAGCCAAAAAGGGGAGGGGGAGCAGTACTTC.

The rearrangement joins TRBV25-1 to TRBJ2-3; 7 bases are shared with TRBD1. The V gene end was trimmed by 6 bases and the J gene end by 4 bases; junction bases not matched to a gene: 1. CDR3 length equals 12 residues. The germline V gene has CDR1 MGHDK and CDR2 SYGVNS. The CDR3 nucleotides are TGTGCCAGCAGAGGGGGCCCAGATACGCAGTATTTT. Translating gives CASRGGPDTQYF.

The V gene is TRBV19, the J gene TRBJ2-1; possibly TRBD2 for D (5 bases). Germline CDR1 LNHDA, CDR2 SQIVND (reference sequence). The CDR3 totals 14 residues. With 5 bases removed from V and 6 bases from J, the gap between germline ends came to 14 bases. The CDR3 spells CASSPPGKGNEQFF. The CDR3 DNA is TGTGCCAGTAGTCCGCCGGGAAAAGGCAATGAGCAGTTCTTC.

CDR3 bases: TGTGCCAGCAGCTTGGAGGTGGCGTACGAAGAGACCCAGTACTTC. It yields the protein CASSLEVAYEETQYF. This chain links TRBV7-3 with TRBJ2-5; TRBD2 might be the D (5 bases). In germline, CDR1 is SGHTA, CDR2 FQGTGA. The CDR3 loop spans 15 amino acids. V gave up 3 bases and J gave up 3 bases, with 14 bases separating them.

V gene TRBV5-6 combines with J gene TRBJ2-7; possible D gene TRBD1, 5 bases. Germline CDR1 and CDR2: SGHDT and YYEEEE. The germline V and J ends were trimmed by 3 bases and 1 base, with 14 bases remaining between them. The CDR3 has 15 amino acids. As DNA, the CDR3 is TGTGCCAGCAGCTACGGCAGGGCCGCATCCTACGAGCAGTACTTC. Translated, it gives CASSYGRAASYEQYF.

V usage is TRBV6-1 and J usage is TRBJ2-2; D possibly corresponds to TRBD1 (5 bases). With 6 bases removed from V and 7 bases from J, the gap between germline ends came to 18 bases. The germline V gene has CDR1 MNHNS and CDR2 SASEGT. The CDR3 has 15 residues. The CDR3: CASRETVLNLGELFF. In DNA form, the CDR3 reads TGTGCCAGCAGGGAGACAGTTCTTAATCTCGGGGAGCTGTTTTTT.

V is TRBV18 and J is TRBJ1-5; no clear D. This CDR3 has 16 amino acids. The V end lost 2 bases, the J end lost 2 bases, and 13 bases lay between the germline ends. Germline lookup yields CDR1 KGHSH and CDR2 LQKENI. As DNA, the CDR3 is TGTGCCAGCTCACCAGGAGCCCGGTCAGGCAATCAGCCCCAGCATTTT. Translated, it gives CASSPGARSGNQPQHF.

This chain uses TRBV28 with TRBJ1-2; 12 bases fit TRBD1. The J segment lost 6 bases and the V segment lost 10 bases, leaving 9 bases of the junction unmatched. From germline, CDR1 is MDHEN and CDR2 SYDVKM. The CDR3 is made up of 14 amino acids. The CDR3 reads CAIEGTGGANGYTF. The DNA for the CDR3 is TGTGCCATCGAGGGGACAGGGGGCGCGAATGGCTACACCTTC.

J is TRBJ1-1 and V is TRBV5-1; 8 positions match TRBD1. The germline V gene has CDR1 SGHRS and CDR2 YFSETQ. V dropped 0 bases and J dropped 11; count of bases not matched to a gene: 15. CDR3 size: 16 residues. CDR3: CASSLAVVGTGDHAFF. The CDR3 coding sequence is TGCGCCAGCAGCTTGGCCGTGGTTGGGACAGGCGATCACGCTTTCTTT. Variable domain in full (rest from reference TRBV5-1 and TRBJ1-1): KAGVTQTPRYLIKTRGQQVTLSCSPISGHRSVSWYQQTPGQGLQFLFEYFSETQRNKGNFPGRFSGRQFSNSRSEMNVSTLELGDSALYLCASSLAVVGTGDHAFFGQGTRLTVV.

The chain couples TRBV5-1 to TRBJ2-1; TRBD1 aligns across 9 bases. CDR3 length: 16 amino acids. With V trimmed by 4 bases and J by 6 bases, 11 bases remained unmatched. Germline CDR1 and CDR2: SGHRS and YFSETQ. The CDR3 DNA follows: TGCGCCAGCAGCCAGCATGGGACAGGGCTCATCAATGAGCAGTTCTTC. Its protein is CASSQHGTGLINEQFF.

The J gene is TRBJ2-1, the V gene TRBV6-6; 8 bases match TRBD2. J lost 3 bases, V lost 3 bases, and 4 bases had no gene match. Germline CDR1 is MNHNY and CDR2 is SVGAGI (reference sequence). This CDR3 has 15 amino acids. CDR3 region: CASSYISGGYNEQFF. CDR3 coding DNA: TGTGCCAGCAGTTATATAAGCGGGGGCTACAATGAGCAGTTCTTC.

The chain combines TRBV19 with TRBJ1-4; 12 nucleotides agree with TRBD1. This CDR3 has 14 residues. V lost 9 bases, J lost 5 bases, and 4 bases stayed unmatched. CDR1 is LNHDA and CDR2 is SQIVND in the germline V gene (reference sequence). The CDR3 bases are TGTGCCAGCTGGGGGACAGGGGGCAATGAAAAACTGTTTTTT. As protein: CASWGTGGNEKLFF.